Shown below are 26 T cell receptor beta chains from a single sample sequenced in a study of blood T cell repertoires in COVID-19. The method was immunoSEQ multiplex PCR; TCRdb's version includes in-frame clones alone and lacks a portion of them. The table lists over 200,000 clones, approximately 90% of them singletons. Sequencing used peripheral blood. These receptors originate from a man aged 60 to 69 with COVID-19, enrolled during active disease.

This chain links TRBV11-2 with TRBJ2-1; possible D gene TRBD2, 7 bases. V dropped 8 bases and J dropped 3 bases, with 14 bases sitting between them. CDR1 SGHAT and CDR2 FQNNGV come from the germline V gene. The CDR3 covers 14 residues. The CDR3 protein is CASATRGGYNEQFF. The DNA for the CDR3 is TGTGCCAGCGCTACAAGGGGGGGCTACAATGAGCAGTTCTTC.

V is TRBV5-1 and J is TRBJ2-1, with D tentatively TRBD1 (5 bases). The CDR3 covers 16 residues. The germline CDR1 and CDR2 sequences are SGHRS and YFSETQ. Trimming removed 2 bases from V and 0 bases from J, with 12 bases in between. CDR3 nucleotides: TGCGCCAGCAGCTTAGGGGCTACCAGCTCCTACAATGAGCAGTTCTTC. This sequence encodes CASSLGATSSYNEQFF.

The rearrangement links TRBV7-9 to TRBJ2-5, with 7 bases fitting TRBD1. This CDR3 contains 15 residues. The germline V gene encodes CDR1 SEHNR and CDR2 FQNEAQ (reference sequence). V lost 5 bases to trimming and J lost 3 bases; unmatched junction nucleotides: 9. The CDR3 sequence is CASSNRGGSEETQYF. CDR3 in DNA: TGTGCCAGCAGCAACAGGGGCGGTTCGGAAGAGACCCAGTACTTC.

The chain uses TRBV9 and TRBJ1-6; 10 bases fit TRBD1. The CDR3 is 16 residues long. The V segment lost 3 bases and the J segment 5 bases; nucleotides outside the gene matches: 5. Germline V CDR1 and CDR2: SGDLS, YYNGEE. CDR3 nucleotides: TGTGCCAGCAGCGATGGGACAGGGGTGAATAATTCACCCCTCCACTTT. Its protein product is CASSDGTGVNNSPLHF.

The chain has TRBV5-1 and TRBJ2-1, with 7 bases that match TRBD2. CDR3 length: 15 amino acids. Trimming cost V 0 bases and J 6 bases; bases outside gene matches: 6. CDR1 and CDR2 (germline): SGHRS, YFSETQ. The CDR3 protein is CASSLDGTTFNEQFF. The CDR3 bases are TGCGCCAGCAGCTTGGATGGGACTACCTTCAATGAGCAGTTCTTC. The full variable domain, in which reference TRBV5-1 and TRBJ2-1 provide the parts outside the CDR3, is KAGVTQTPRYLIKTRGQQVTLSCSPISGHRSVSWYQQTPGQGLQFLFEYFSETQRNKGNFPGRFSGRQFSNSRSEMNVSTLELGDSALYLCASSLDGTTFNEQFFGPGTRLTVL.

The V gene is TRBV7-9, the J gene TRBJ1-5; D is ambiguous. CDR3 length: 13 amino acids. The ends were cut back, 1 base at V and 7 bases at J, with 8 bases in the middle. Germline CDR1 is SEHNR and CDR2 is FQNEAQ (reference sequence). CDR3 nucleotide sequence: TGTGCCAGCAGCTTAGGAACGGAGCAGCCCCAGCATTTT. It yields the protein CASSLGTEQPQHF.

V usage is TRBV27 and J usage is TRBJ2-7, with 8 bases matching TRBD2. V lost 3 bases to trimming and J lost 3 bases; unmatched junction nucleotides: 7. The CDR3 runs 15 residues. Germline CDR1 and CDR2: MNHEY and SMNVEV (reference sequence). CDR3 sequence reads: CASSLIGGGLYEQYF. CDR3 bases: TGTGCCAGCAGTTTGATAGGCGGGGGGCTCTACGAGCAGTACTTC.

The chain uses TRBV28 and TRBJ1-6, with 8 nucleotides matching TRBD1. This CDR3 spans 17 amino acids. In germline, CDR1 is MDHEN, CDR2 SYDVKM. Trimming cost V 6 bases and J 9 bases; bases outside gene matches: 16. The CDR3 DNA reads as TGTGCCAGCAGACTATGGGGGCAGGGGGCGGTAGGTTCACCCCTCCACTTT. Protein product: CASRLWGQGAVGSPLHF.

The rearrangement uses TRBV11-2 and TRBJ1-1; possibly TRBD1 for D (5 bases). V was cut by 6 bases and J by 2 bases, with 10 bases left in between. Germline CDR1 and CDR2: SGHAT and FQNNGV. CDR3 length: 13 residues. For the CDR3, the DNA is TGTGCCAGCAGTAAGGACACCAACACTGAAGCTTTCTTT. Residues: CASSKDTNTEAFF.

The chain joins TRBV19 to TRBJ1-5; 8 positions agree with TRBD1. Trimming removed 3 bases from V and 11 bases from J; junction bases left unmatched: 9. CDR3 length: 14 amino acids. The germline V gene has CDR1 LNHDA and CDR2 SQIVND (reference sequence). CDR3: CASSIGDRGWSQHF. In DNA form, the CDR3 reads TGTGCCAGTAGTATCGGCGACAGGGGTTGGTCCCAGCATTTT.

The rearrangement links TRBV19 to TRBJ1-1; no clear D gene. Trimming removed 7 bases from V and 1 base from J, with 13 bases in between. Germline V gene lookup returns CDR1 LNHDA and CDR2 SQIVND (reference sequence). This CDR3 region has 14 residues. CDR3 sequence (DNA): TGTGCCAGTAAAAACGGTGAGGCGAACACTGAAGCTTTCTTT. This gives the protein CASKNGEANTEAFF.

The chain combines TRBV19 with TRBJ1-3; 7 bases map to TRBD1. Trimming at V came to 7 bases and at J to 0 bases, leaving 12 bases not matched to a gene. This CDR3 has 17 amino acids. Germline values: CDR1 LNHDA, CDR2 SQIVND (reference sequence). The CDR3 here is CASIRTGSSRSGNTIYF. The CDR3 DNA reads as TGTGCCAGTATCCGGACAGGATCGAGTCGCTCTGGAAACACCATATATTTT.

This chain joins TRBV28 and TRBJ1-5; 7 bases line up with TRBD1. This CDR3 is 15 amino acids long. In germline, CDR1 is MDHEN, CDR2 SYDVKM. Trimming cost V 3 bases and J 3 bases; bases outside gene matches: 5. CDR3 region: CASSLGTAANQPQHF. Here the CDR3 DNA reads TGTGCCAGCAGTTTGGGGACAGCGGCCAATCAGCCCCAGCATTTT.

The chain joins TRBV6-4 to TRBJ2-4, with 7 positions matching TRBD1. There are 23 residues in the CDR3. Germline CDR1 MRHNA, CDR2 SNTAGT. The junction had 27 bases not matched to a gene; V was cut back by 2 bases and J by 2 bases. CDR3 loop: CASSDDIRGKPSRGDLTKNIQYF. The CDR3 DNA is TGTGCCAGCAGTGACGATATCAGGGGGAAACCTAGCCGAGGCGATTTGACCAAAAACATTCAGTACTTC.

This sequence joins TRBV7-9 and TRBJ2-1, with D unresolved. This CDR3 spans 16 amino acids. Germline-derived CDR1 and CDR2 are SEHNR and FQNEAQ (reference sequence). V dropped 1 base and J dropped 0 bases, with 10 bases sitting between them. CDR3 DNA: TGTGCCAGCAGCTTAGGCGGCGGCCGCTCCTACAATGAGCAGTTCTTC. The encoded protein is CASSLGGGRSYNEQFF.

The chain links TRBV6-1 to TRBJ2-1; no firm D call. Trimming took off 1 base at V and 8 bases at J, with 12 bases between the two ends. Germline V gene lookup returns CDR1 MNHNS and CDR2 SASEGT. The CDR3 covers 14 residues. The CDR3 loop reads CASSEGRSWDEQFF. The CDR3 nucleotides are TGTGCCAGCAGTGAAGGGCGGTCTTGGGATGAGCAGTTCTTC.

This chain links TRBV7-2 with TRBJ2-3; 10 bases fit TRBD2. V trimming: 3 bases; J trimming: 3 bases; junction bases outside the gene matches: 3. The CDR3 sequence is 15 residues long. Germline CDR1 and CDR2: SGHTA and FQGNSA. The CDR3 sequence is CASSFSSGRTDTQYF. In DNA, the CDR3 is TGTGCCAGCAGCTTTTCTAGCGGGAGAACAGATACGCAGTATTTT. Full variable domain (outside the CDR3, taken from reference TRBV7-2 and TRBJ2-3): GAGVSQSPSNKVTEKGKDVELRCDPISGHTALYWYRQSLGQGLEFLIYFQGNSAPDKSGLPSDRFSAERTGGSVSTLTIQRTQQEDSAVYLCASSFSSGRTDTQYFGPGTRLTVL.

The rearrangement links TRBV7-2 to TRBJ1-3, with 7 bases aligning to TRBD1. The CDR3 has 17 residues. The V segment lost 5 bases and the J segment 0 bases; nucleotides outside the gene matches: 10. The germline V gene has CDR1 SGHTA and CDR2 FQGNSA. The CDR3 reads CASSPRQGSYSGNTIYF. The CDR3 DNA reads TGTGCCAGCAGCCCGAGACAGGGATCATACTCTGGAAACACCATATATTTT.

This clone has more than one count but fewer than ten. This chain joins TRBV6-6 and TRBJ2-5, with 8 bases identical to TRBD1. This CDR3 region has 14 residues. J gave up 2 bases and V 5 bases, and 4 bases lay outside the gene matches. From germline, CDR1 is MNHNY and CDR2 SVGAGI (reference sequence). The CDR3 coding sequence is TGTGCCAGCAGTGACAGGGGTTGGCAAGAGACCCAGTACTTC. Protein sequence: CASSDRGWQETQYF.

V usage is TRBV12-3 or TRBV12-4 and J usage is TRBJ1-5; D is uncertain. The CDR3 runs to 12 residues. The ends were cut back, 5 bases at V and 4 bases at J, with 6 bases in the middle. CDR3 amino acids: CASSRANQPQHF. Written as DNA, the CDR3 is TGTGCCAGCAGTAGAGCAAATCAGCCCCAGCATTTT.

The chain is built from TRBV19 and TRBJ1-4, with TRBD1 matching 8 bases. This CDR3 has 16 amino acids. Per the germline V gene, CDR1 is LNHDA and CDR2 is SQIVND (reference sequence). The trim removed 6 bases at V and 7 bases at J, leaving 13 bases unmatched. CDR3 DNA: TGTGCCAGTAGCCTAGGACAGGGACCCAACGTTGAAAAACTGTTTTTT. It yields the protein CASSLGQGPNVEKLFF.

The chain uses TRBV6-4 and TRBJ2-2; 10 bases are shared with TRBD1. Germline V gene data show CDR1 as MRHNA and CDR2 as SNTAGT. This CDR3 spans 19 amino acids. Losses at the gene ends were 2 bases for V and 1 base for J; bases not matched to a gene: 10. The CDR3 sequence is CASSDETRDRGLNTGELFF. CDR3 bases: TGTGCCAGCAGTGACGAGACTCGAGACAGGGGGCTGAACACCGGGGAGCTGTTTTTT.

Written as DNA, the CDR3 is TGTGCCAGCGTCTTCGACAGGCTGACCTACGAGCAGTACTTC. Its translation: CASVFDRLTYEQYF. The chain recombines TRBV6-5 with TRBJ2-7, with D possibly matching TRBD1 (6 bases). Trimming cost V 8 bases and J 2 bases, with 16 bases left between them. This CDR3 contains 14 residues. From germline, CDR1 is MNHEY and CDR2 SVGAGI.

The J gene is TRBJ1-5, the V gene TRBV2; no clear D gene. Germline CDR1 reads SNHLY; CDR2 reads FYNNEI. The CDR3 contains 15 residues. V lost 8 bases to trimming and J lost 1 base, with 15 bases between them. For the CDR3, the DNA is TGTGCCAGCCGGGGTCTGGACGGAAGCAATCAGCCCCAGCATTTT. Translating gives CASRGLDGSNQPQHF.

The chain recombines TRBV9 with TRBJ1-3; weak D call: TRBD1 (5 bases). Trimming took off 0 bases at V and 0 bases at J, with 10 bases between the two ends. This CDR3 comprises 16 residues. Germline CDR1 reads SGDLS; CDR2 reads YYNGEE. The CDR3 DNA follows: TGTGCCAGCAGCGTAGGGCAGGGTCACTCTGGAAACACCATATATTTT. The encoded protein is CASSVGQGHSGNTIYF.

The chain combines TRBV6-5 with TRBJ1-2; 8 bases are shared with TRBD1. Trimming at V came to 4 bases and at J to 8 bases, leaving 6 bases not matched to a gene. Germline-derived CDR1 and CDR2 are MNHEY and SVGAGI. The length of the CDR3 is 13 residues. The CDR3 bases are TGTGCCAGCAGTTCCTACAGGGGGGGCGGCTACACCTTC. Translated, it gives CASSSYRGGGYTF.